A single sample gave rise to the 30 T cell receptor beta chains below, sequenced in a study of tumor-infiltrating lymphocytes in primary liver carcinoma. cDNA specific to TCR beta was made from 450 to 650 ng of total RNA, with a constant-region primer employed for priming. Slightly modified ARM-PCR served as the procedure for the TCR beta libraries. These libraries came from three rounds of nested multiplex PCR. Researchers ran the first two PCR rounds for around 10 cycles each with TRBV1-TRBV30 forward primers and a C-beta reverse primer. TCRdb analysed the multiplex PCR reads with MiXCR anew, one entry per CDR3 protein. The sample gives some 110,000 distinct CDR3 sequences, approximately 78% of which show up once; approximately 20% is in the top ten. Unsorted bulk tissue, 20-30 mg of it, served as the source for co-extraction of RNA and DNA. Sequencing was done on a sample of liver tumor tissue from sampling region 3. Indicated subset: tumor region T3, left-lateral pole. Source of these receptors: a man aged 40-49 years with primary liver carcinoma and hepatitis B virus infection.

About this clonotype itself: This may arise from a read error, as a much more abundant clone is one base away. The V gene is TRBV2, the J gene TRBJ2-7; tentatively, D is TRBD1 or TRBD2 (5 bases each). Trimming took off 5 bases at V and 0 bases at J, with 17 bases between the two ends. CDR1 is SNHLY, CDR2 FYNNEI, per germline. The CDR3 has 16 amino acids. The CDR3, as DNA: TGTGCCAGCAGTCCCCAGTCCGGGGCGGTCTCCTACGAGCAGTACTTC. It is translated as CASSPQSGAVSYEQYF. Full variable domain (outside the CDR3, taken from reference TRBV2 and TRBJ2-7): EPEVTQTPSHQVTQMGQEVILRCVPISNHLYFYWYRQILGQKVEFLVSFYNNEISEKSEIFDDQFSVERPDGSNFTLKIRSTKLEDSAMYFCASSPQSGAVSYEQYFGPGTRLTVT.

As concerns this clonotype: The final CDR3 position lacks the conserved phenylalanine or tryptophan, pointing to a likely read error. The DNA is left out, because the CDR3 cannot be placed on it with certainty; the CDR3 is given as TCRdb lists it. The rearrangement uses TRBV6-5 and TRBJ2-2; TRBD2, the table's D call, lacks a check against the DNA. The germline CDR1 and CDR2 sequences are MNHEY and SVGAGI. The CDR3 numbers 14 amino acids, ends counted. CDR3 amino acids: CASSSTDSPGELLS.

This clonotype was seen repeatedly, ten times or more. V and J are TRBV28 and TRBJ2-1; D not certain. The CDR3 totals 11 residues. Germline V lookup: CDR1 MDHEN, CDR2 SYDVKM. Trimming took 5 bases from V and 10 from J, leaving 9 bases between them. The chain's CDR3 is CASSPGKEQFF. The CDR3 region has the DNA TGTGCCAGCAGTCCTGGCAAGGAGCAGTTCTTC.

About this clonotype itself: At one end, the junction sequence differs from germline, possibly due to a read error. The chain recombines TRBV12-3 or TRBV12-4 with TRBJ1-1; D gene ambiguous. CDR3 size: 13 residues. CDR3 loop: CVSSRQLNIEAFF. In nucleotides, the CDR3 is TGTGTCAGCAGTCGGCAGTTGAACATTGAAGCTTTCTTT.

A remark on this clonotype: The junction does not match germline at one end; this may be a read error. The genes are TRBV30 and TRBJ1-4; D gene ambiguous. CDR3 size: 14 residues. Germline CDR1 reads GTSNPN; CDR2 reads SVGIG (reference sequence). CDR3 DNA sequence: TGTGCCTGGGATCCAGAGTTCAAGAATGAAAAACTGTCTTTT. Its translation is CAWDPEFKNEKLSF.

About this clonotype: An end of the junction differs from the germline gene, which may be a read error. The rearrangement links TRBV11-2 to TRBJ2-1; TRBD2 aligns across 8 bases. Germline assignment: CDR1 SGHAT and CDR2 FQNNGV. The length of the CDR3 is 17 residues. The CDR3 DNA reads TGTGCTAGCAGCCCCCGCGGTAGCGGGATTATCTACAAAGATCAGTTCTTC. Translation: CASSPRGSGIIYKDQFF.

Regarding this clonotype: Its ends do not fully match the called genes, so a read error is possible. The gene calls are TRBV5-1 and TRBJ1-4; D is undetermined. CDR1 is SGHRS, CDR2 YFSETQ, per germline. The CDR3 is 15 residues long. This CDR3 is CASSLGGRPNEKLFF. The DNA for the CDR3 is TGCGCCAGCAGCTTGGGTGGCCGACCGAATGAAAAACTTTTTTTT.

The chain employs TRBV10-3 and TRBJ1-1, with D tentatively TRBD1 (6 bases). Germline assignment: CDR1 ENHRY and CDR2 SYGVKD. This CDR3 has 15 amino acids. Trimming stripped 9 bases from V and 13 bases from J, with 30 bases between. CDR3 coding DNA: TGTGCCATTTCCACCGGGGGACAAGAGAACACTGAGGATTTCTTT. Residues: CAISTGGQENTEDFF.

About this clonotype itself: No conserved phenylalanine or tryptophan is present at the end of the CDR3, so a read error is the likely explanation. The rearrangement uses TRBV6-1 and TRBJ2-7; 7 positions match TRBD2. The CDR3 is 15 amino acids. Germline V gene data show CDR1 as MNHNS and CDR2 as SASEGT. The CDR3 reads CASSVGRVGSYEQYL. CDR3 sequence (DNA): TGTGCCAGCAGTGTTGGGAGGGTGGGCTCCTACGAACAGTACCTC.

This clonotype came up once. This sequence joins TRBV29-1 and TRBJ2-7; 7 nucleotides match TRBD2. CDR1 and CDR2 from the germline V gene are SQVTM and ANQGSEA. The CDR3 covers 13 residues. J lost 6 bases, V lost 5 bases, and 10 bases had no gene match. CDR3 region: CSVQLREGREQYF. Written as DNA, the CDR3 is TGCAGCGTTCAATTGAGGGAGGGGCGCGAGCAGTACTTC.

In the case of this clonotype: The germline gene is not matched at one end of the junction; a read error may be the cause. V and J are TRBV5-1 and TRBJ2-7; 10 bases agree with TRBD2. Germline CDR1 reads SGHRS; CDR2 reads YFSETQ. This CDR3 has 16 residues. The CDR3 coding sequence is TGCACCAGCAGCTTGTCACTAGCGGGGCAAAACTACGAGCAGTATTTC. This codes for CTSSLSLAGQNYEQYF.

Regarding this clonotype: At one boundary the junction diverges from the germline segment, which might be a read error. CDR3 nucleotide sequence: TGCAGCGTTGGTCGTCCTGGAGGTGGCACCGGGAAGCTGTTTTTT. This gives the protein CSVGRPGGGTGKLFF. V usage is TRBV29-1 and J usage is TRBJ2-2; maybe TRBD2 (5 bases). Germline lookup yields CDR1 SQVTM and CDR2 ANQGSEA. This CDR3 contains 15 residues.

A word on this clonotype: This is likely a read error, given that the CDR3 carries no conserved phenylalanine or tryptophan at its end. This sequence joins TRBV29-1 and TRBJ2-7; no definite D call. The CDR3 spans 13 residues. CDR1 is SQVTM and CDR2 is ANQGSEA in the germline V gene. The CDR3 sequence: CSVAPTGLHEQYS. CDR3 DNA: TGCAGTGTTGCCCCGACCGGGCTCCACGAGCAGTACTCC.

The J gene is TRBJ2-1, the V gene TRBV21-1; whether TRBD2, the table's D call, matches the DNA was not checked. TRBV21-1 is an annotated pseudogene. This CDR3 region has 14 residues. The CDR3 spells CPSPDTSGSCEQFF. CDR3 sequence (DNA): TGTCCCAGCCCTGATACTAGCGGGAGTTGTGAGCAGTTCTTC.

Points on this clonotype: The junction differs from germline at one of its ends, possibly a read error. This chain uses TRBV6-1 with TRBJ2-2, with D perhaps matching TRBD2 (5 bases). The CDR3 is 14 residues long. Germline V lookup: CDR1 MNHNS, CDR2 SASEGT. The CDR3 nucleotides are TGTGCCAGCAGAGGGTTAACGGTCACCGGGGAGCTGCTTTTT. The encoded protein is CASRGLTVTGELLF.

The sample holds one count of this clonotype. One end of the junction varies from germline; a read error may be responsible. The J gene is TRBJ2-3, the V gene TRBV12-5, with D tentatively TRBD2 (6 bases). The length of the CDR3 is 15 residues. CDR1 is LGHNT and CDR2 is FRNRAP in the germline V gene. The CDR3 sequence is CTSGFSGDFTDTQYF. As DNA, the CDR3 is TGTACTAGTGGTTTCTCCGGGGACTTCACAGATACGCAGTATTTT.

Of note for this clonotype: The conserved phenylalanine or tryptophan is not found at the CDR3 terminus, so this likely reflects a read error. The CDR3 spells CANSGVSYEQYL. The CDR3 DNA reads as TGCGCCAACAGTGGTGTCTCCTACGAGCAGTACTTA. The V call is TRBV10-2, the J call TRBJ2-7; D is undetermined. CDR1 WSHSY and CDR2 SAAADI come from the germline V gene. The CDR3 extends over 12 amino acids.

Turning to this clonotype: A junction boundary mismatches the germline segment, possibly from a read error. V and J are TRBV6-2 or TRBV6-3 and TRBJ2-5; 9 bases match TRBD2. The CDR3 is 15 amino acids. Germline V gene sequence: CDR1 MNHEY, CDR2 SVGEGT. The CDR3 DNA reads TGTGCCAGCAGTGGACTAGCGAGAGAGGAAGGGACCCAGTACTTT. Translation: CASSGLAREEGTQYF.

The chain is built from TRBV20-1 and TRBJ2-7; 16 bases align to TRBD2. Germline V gene lookup returns CDR1 DFQATT and CDR2 SNEGSKA (reference sequence). The junction had 9 bases not matched to a gene; V was cut back by 2 bases and J by 5 bases. This CDR3 is built from 17 residues. CDR3 protein: CSARRGLAGGFGDEQYF. The DNA of the CDR3 is TGCAGTGCTAGAAGGGGACTAGCGGGAGGGTTCGGGGACGAGCAGTACTTC.

Concerning this clonotype itself: The germline gene is not matched at one end of the junction; a read error may be the cause. The gene calls are TRBV6-1 and TRBJ2-6; the D call may be TRBD1 or TRBD2 (5 bases each). The CDR3 loop spans 18 amino acids. CDR1 MNHNS and CDR2 SASEGT come from the germline V gene. The CDR3 region has the DNA TGTGCCAGCAGACCTCTTAGAGGAGGCTTCTCTGGGGCCAACTTCCTGACTTTC. It encodes CASRPLRGGFSGANFLTF.

A note on this clonotype: A read error may produce the germline difference seen at one junction end. The chain recombines TRBV7-8 with TRBJ2-5, with 7 bases lining up with TRBD1. The CDR3 sequence is 14 residues long. Germline CDR1 reads SGHVS; CDR2 reads FQNEAQ. CDR3 sequence reads: CASSRGRGIETHYF. The CDR3 DNA sequence: TGTGCCAGCAGCAGGGGCAGGGGGATTGAGACCCACTACTTC.

Points on this clonotype: Compared with germline, one end of the junction differs, possibly owing to a read error. The chain joins TRBV11-2 to TRBJ2-2, with D perhaps TRBD1 (6 bases). Germline assignment: CDR1 SGHAT and CDR2 FQNNGV. This CDR3 is 17 amino acids long. The CDR3 DNA reads TGTACCAGCAGCTTAGACCATCGGGGTAGGGACACCGGGGAGCTGTATTTT. This gives the protein CTSSLDHRGRDTGELYF.

This clonotype was counted many times. This sequence joins TRBV30 and TRBJ2-3, with 14 bases identical to TRBD2. J lost 6 bases, V lost 5 bases, and 7 bases had no gene match. Germline loops: CDR1 GTSNPN, CDR2 SVGIG (reference sequence). CDR3 size: 15 residues. DNA of the CDR3: TGTGCCTGGGGGGTGACTAGCGGGAGGGCGGATACGCAGTATTTT. Amino acids: CAWGVTSGRADTQYF.

On this clonotype itself: The junction differs from germline at one of its ends, possibly a read error. J is TRBJ2-1 and V is TRBV5-4; D gene unclear. The CDR3 is 13 amino acids. Per germline, CDR1 SGHNT and CDR2 YYREEE (reference sequence). CDR3 DNA sequence: TGTGCCAGCAGCTTGGGGCAGTACAATGAGCAGCTCTTT. Residues: CASSLGQYNEQLF.

A note on this clonotype: One base away lies a much larger clone, so this may be a sequencing read error. This sequence joins TRBV28 and TRBJ2-7; maybe TRBD1 (6 bases). V was cut by 5 bases and J by 6 bases, with 23 bases left in between. Looked up from germline, CDR1 is MDHEN and CDR2 is SYDVKM. This CDR3 spans 16 amino acids. This CDR3 is CASSRNTGHALAEQYF. The CDR3, as DNA: TGTGCCAGCAGTCGCAATACAGGGCATGCTTTGGCCGAGCAGTACTTC.

Worth noting for this clonotype: A read error may account for a junction end that differs from germline. The chain uses TRBV11-2 and TRBJ2-5, with D perhaps being TRBD1 or TRBD2 (5 bases each). Germline CDR1 and CDR2: SGHAT and FQNNGV. The CDR3 length is 14 residues. The CDR3 region has the DNA TGTGCCAGCAGCTTATGCAGGGATAGGGAGACACAGTACTTC. Amino acid sequence: CASSLCRDRETQYF.

To note about this clonotype: The CDR3 carries no conserved terminal phenylalanine or tryptophan, so it likely arises from a read error. The V gene is TRBV12-3 or TRBV12-4, the J gene TRBJ1-5; possible D gene TRBD1, 5 bases. The CDR3 is 13 amino acids. V was cut by 5 bases and J by 9 bases, with 14 bases left in between. The CDR3 loop is CASSMKGGGPQHV. The CDR3 DNA follows: TGTGCCAGCAGTATGAAGGGTGGGGGGCCCCAGCATGTT.

V and J are TRBV5-6 and TRBJ2-7, with 7 positions matching TRBD1. The CDR3 covers 16 residues. Germline V gene data show CDR1 as SGHDT and CDR2 as YYEEEE. Unmatched junction bases numbered 22, after V lost 4 bases and J lost 12 bases. The CDR3, as DNA: TGTGCCAGCAGCCGAGGTCGACAGGGTATCTCCTACGAACTGTACTTC. This translates into CASSRGRQGISYELYF.

In regard to this clonotype: At one boundary the junction diverges from the germline segment, which might be a read error. This chain links TRBV28 with TRBJ1-5; 7 bases align to TRBD1. In germline, CDR1 is MDHEN, CDR2 SYDVKM. The CDR3 extends over 16 amino acids. CDR3 sequence: CASSSLRVGDSLPKHF. The DNA for the CDR3 is TGTGCCAGCAGCTCCCTTCGGGTTGGGGACAGTCTGCCCAAGCATTTT.

Points on this clonotype: At one end the junction does not follow the germline gene, possibly because of a read error. The chain combines TRBV14 with TRBJ2-3; 9 nucleotides align to TRBD1. Germline V gene data show CDR1 as SGHDN and CDR2 as FVKESK. CDR3 size: 16 residues. The CDR3, as DNA: TGTGCCAGCAGCCGACGACAGGGGGGAGGGACAGATACGCACTATTTT. It codes for CASSRRQGGGTDTHYF.